The present T cell receptor (beta chain) was sequenced within a study of T cell changes during pregnancy in multiple sclerosis. Sequencing was performed with immunoSEQ multiplex PCR; in TCRdb, only in-frame clones are kept and a portion is missing. The table lists approximately 40,000 clones, over 80% of them singletons. Per the germline V gene, CDR1 is SGHTA and CDR2 is FQGTGA. The CDR3 is 14 residues long. V was shortened by 5 bases and J by 6 bases, with 15 bases between the two germline ends. The sequencing here drew on peripheral blood, taken in the first trimester of pregnancy. The rearrangement links TRBV7-3 to TRBJ2-3; D might be TRBD1 (6 bases). The sequence came from a female donor in good health, enrolled as a control in a pregnancy study. The CDR3 loop reads CASSVQGSGDTQYF. The CDR3 DNA sequence: TGTGCCAGCAGCGTACAGGGTTCGGGGGATACGCAGTATTTT. The full variable domain, rest sourced from reference TRBV7-3 and TRBJ2-3, is GAGVSQTPSNKVTEKGKYVELRCDPISGHTALYWYRQSLGQGPEFLIYFQGTGAADDSGLPNDRFFAVRPEGSVSTLKIQRTERGDSAVYLCASSVQGSGDTQYFGPGTRLTVL.